This T cell receptor beta chain was recorded in a study of T-cell reconstitution after alpha-beta-depleted transplantation in children. Study-level findings and limits: It was newly produced T cells that mostly accounted for T-cell counts and diversity one year after transplant. Surviving recipient T cells and thymic progenitors underlay high day-60 TCRbeta diversity in some patients.

This CDR3 has 12 amino acids. Trimming pared 7 bases from V and 4 bases from J, leaving 12 bases between. Germline V gene data show CDR1 as SQVTM and CDR2 as ANQGSEA. This sample's TCRbeta library carried unique molecular identifier barcodes. TCRdb called the PCR reads again in MiXCR, with one record for every CDR3 protein. This table holds 550,000 to 800,000 distinct CDR3 sequences, under 15% found once. A note on this clonotype: The antigen remains unidentified.

This sample comprised PBMCs, obtained before TCRalphabeta/CD19-depleted stem cell transplant. The rearrangement joins TRBV29-1 to TRBJ2-3, with D tentatively TRBD2 (5 bases). This sequence originates from a girl aged 2 to 9 with congenital amegakaryocytic thrombocytopenia, due to receive a stem cell transplant. CDR3 loop: CSALPGSDTQYF. The CDR3 DNA reads as TGCAGCGCCCTACCGGGGTCAGATACGCAGTATTTT.